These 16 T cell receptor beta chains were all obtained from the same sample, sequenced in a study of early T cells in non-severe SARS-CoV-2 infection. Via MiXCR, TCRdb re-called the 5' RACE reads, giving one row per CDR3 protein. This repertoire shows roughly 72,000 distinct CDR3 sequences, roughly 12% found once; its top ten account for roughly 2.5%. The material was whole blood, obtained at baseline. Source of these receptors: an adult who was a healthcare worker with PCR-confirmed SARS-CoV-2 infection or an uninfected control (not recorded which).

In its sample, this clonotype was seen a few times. CDR3 protein: CASSYTTGQGATPQHF. The CDR3 DNA reads TGTGCCAGCAGTTACACAACGGGACAGGGGGCTACACCCCAGCATTTT. The V call is TRBV6-6, the J call TRBJ1-5, with 12 bases identical to TRBD1. Germline values: CDR1 MNHNY, CDR2 SVGAGI (reference sequence). Unmatched junction bases numbered 9, after V lost 2 bases and J lost 10 bases. The CDR3 has 16 residues.

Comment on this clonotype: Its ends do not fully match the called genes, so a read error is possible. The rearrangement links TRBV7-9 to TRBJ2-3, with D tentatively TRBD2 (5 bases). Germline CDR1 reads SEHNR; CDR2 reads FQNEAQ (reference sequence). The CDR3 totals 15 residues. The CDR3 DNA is TGTGCCAGCACCTTAGTCGGGATTTTCACAGATACGCAGTATTTT. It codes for CASTLVGIFTDTQYF.

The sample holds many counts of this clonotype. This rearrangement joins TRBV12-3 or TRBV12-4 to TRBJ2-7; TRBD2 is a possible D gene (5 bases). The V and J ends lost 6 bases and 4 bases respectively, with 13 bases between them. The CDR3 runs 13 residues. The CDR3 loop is CASRFSRGYEQYF. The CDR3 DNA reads TGTGCCAGCAGGTTTAGCCGGGGATACGAGCAGTACTTC.

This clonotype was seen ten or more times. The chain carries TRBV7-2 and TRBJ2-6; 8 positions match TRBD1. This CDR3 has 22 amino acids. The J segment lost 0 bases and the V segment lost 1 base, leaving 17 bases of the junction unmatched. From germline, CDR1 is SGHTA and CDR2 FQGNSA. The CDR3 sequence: CASSLVPRTGRLSFSGANVLTF. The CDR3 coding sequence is TGTGCCAGCAGCTTAGTCCCCCGGACAGGGCGCCTTTCTTTCTCTGGGGCCAACGTCCTGACTTTC.

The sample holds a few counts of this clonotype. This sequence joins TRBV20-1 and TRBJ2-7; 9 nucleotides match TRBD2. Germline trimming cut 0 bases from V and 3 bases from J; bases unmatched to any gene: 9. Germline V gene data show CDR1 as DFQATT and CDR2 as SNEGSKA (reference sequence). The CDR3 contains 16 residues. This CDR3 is CSARDLYLAGHYEQYF. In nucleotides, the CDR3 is TGCAGTGCTAGAGATCTATATCTAGCGGGGCACTACGAGCAGTACTTC.

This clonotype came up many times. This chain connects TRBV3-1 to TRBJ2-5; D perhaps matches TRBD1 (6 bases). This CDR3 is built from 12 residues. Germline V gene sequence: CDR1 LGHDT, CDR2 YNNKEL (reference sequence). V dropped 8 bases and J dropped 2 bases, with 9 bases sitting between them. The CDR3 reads CASLDRQETQYF. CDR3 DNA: TGTGCCAGCCTGGACAGACAAGAGACCCAGTACTTC.

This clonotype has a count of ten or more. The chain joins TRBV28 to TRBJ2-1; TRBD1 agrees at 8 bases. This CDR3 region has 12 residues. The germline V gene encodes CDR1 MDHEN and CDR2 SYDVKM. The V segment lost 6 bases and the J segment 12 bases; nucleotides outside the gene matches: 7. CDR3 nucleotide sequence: TGTGCCAGCAGGGAGGGGGACAGGCTGCAGTTCTTC. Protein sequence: CASREGDRLQFF.

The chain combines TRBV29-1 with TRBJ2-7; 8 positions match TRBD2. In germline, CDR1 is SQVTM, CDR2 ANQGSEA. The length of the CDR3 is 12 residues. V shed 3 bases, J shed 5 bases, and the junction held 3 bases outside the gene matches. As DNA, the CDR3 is TGCAGCGTTGACGCGGGGGGAGACGAGCAGTACTTC. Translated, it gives CSVDAGGDEQYF.

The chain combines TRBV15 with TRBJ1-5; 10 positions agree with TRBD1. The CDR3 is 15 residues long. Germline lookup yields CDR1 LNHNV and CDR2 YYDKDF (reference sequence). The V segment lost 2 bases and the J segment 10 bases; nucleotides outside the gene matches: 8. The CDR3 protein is CATSRKGDRGFPQHF. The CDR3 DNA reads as TGTGCCACCAGCAGAAAGGGGGACAGGGGTTTCCCCCAGCATTTT.

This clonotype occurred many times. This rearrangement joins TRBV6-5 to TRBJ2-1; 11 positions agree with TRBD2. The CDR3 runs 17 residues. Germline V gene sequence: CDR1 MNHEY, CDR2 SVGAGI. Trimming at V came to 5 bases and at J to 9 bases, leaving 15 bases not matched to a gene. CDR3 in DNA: TGTGCCAGCAGTATTAGCGGGGGGGCCTTTTTAAGAGGTGAGCAGTTCTTC. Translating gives CASSISGGAFLRGEQFF.

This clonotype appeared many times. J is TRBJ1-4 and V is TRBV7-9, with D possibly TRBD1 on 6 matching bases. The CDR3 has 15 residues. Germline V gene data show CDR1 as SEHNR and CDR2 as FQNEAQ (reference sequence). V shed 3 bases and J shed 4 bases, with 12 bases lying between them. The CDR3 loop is CASSFIQGLNEKLFF. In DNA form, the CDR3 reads TGTGCCAGCAGCTTTATACAGGGCCTTAATGAAAAACTGTTTTTT.

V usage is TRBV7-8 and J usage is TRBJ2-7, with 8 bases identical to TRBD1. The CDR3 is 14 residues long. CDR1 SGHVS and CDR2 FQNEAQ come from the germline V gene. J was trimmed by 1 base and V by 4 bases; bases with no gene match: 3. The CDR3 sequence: CASSSRQGSYEQYF. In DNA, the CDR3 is TGTGCCAGCAGCTCCCGACAGGGGTCCTACGAGCAGTACTTC. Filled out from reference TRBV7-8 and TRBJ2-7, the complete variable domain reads GAGVSQSPRYKVAKRGQDVALRCDPISGHVSLFWYQQALGQGPEFLTYFQNEAQLDKSGLPSDRFFAERPEGSVSTLKIQRTQQEDSAVYLCASSSRQGSYEQYFGPGTRLTVT.

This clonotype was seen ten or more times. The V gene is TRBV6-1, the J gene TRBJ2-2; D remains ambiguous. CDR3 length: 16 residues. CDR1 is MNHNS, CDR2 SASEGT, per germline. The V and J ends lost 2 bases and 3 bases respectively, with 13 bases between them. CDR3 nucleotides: TGTGCCAGCAGTGAACGTCCGGCCGGTTACACCGGGGAGCTGTTTTTT. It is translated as CASSERPAGYTGELFF.

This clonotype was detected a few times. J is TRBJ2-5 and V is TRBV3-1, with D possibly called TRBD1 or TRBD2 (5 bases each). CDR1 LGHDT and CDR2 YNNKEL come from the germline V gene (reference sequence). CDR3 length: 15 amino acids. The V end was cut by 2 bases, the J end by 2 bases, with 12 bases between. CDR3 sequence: CASSQSGTIQETQYF. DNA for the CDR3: TGTGCCAGCAGCCAATCCGGGACCATTCAAGAGACCCAGTACTTC.

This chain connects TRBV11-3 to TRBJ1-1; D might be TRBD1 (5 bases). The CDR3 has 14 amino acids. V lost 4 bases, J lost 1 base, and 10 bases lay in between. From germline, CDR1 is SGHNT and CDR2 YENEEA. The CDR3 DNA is TGTGCCAGCAGCTCGGGACCCCAGAACACTGAAGCTTTCTTT. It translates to CASSSGPQNTEAFF.

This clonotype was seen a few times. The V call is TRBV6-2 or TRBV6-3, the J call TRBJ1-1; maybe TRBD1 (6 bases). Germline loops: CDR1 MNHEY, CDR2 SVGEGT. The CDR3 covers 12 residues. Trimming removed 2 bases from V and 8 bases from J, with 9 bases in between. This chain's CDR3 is CASSYRGYEAFF. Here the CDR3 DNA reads TGTGCCAGCAGTTACAGGGGGTACGAAGCTTTCTTT.